Shown below are 25 T cell receptor beta chains from a single sample sequenced in a study of post-analysis software for immune sequencing data. Study observations and caveats: TRBV5-6, TRBV5-1 and TRBV20-1 belonged to a set of a few TRBV segments that were more frequent in patients than controls.

Sequencing libraries made from TCR beta cDNA carried unique molecular identifiers. TCRdb analysed the PCR reads with MiXCR anew, one entry per CDR3 protein. The sample contains 650,000 to 850,000 distinct CDR3 sequences, 53% of which appear only once. Antigen specificity for these receptors is unknown. Material for sequencing was blood. These receptors were obtained from a girl aged 10 to 17 with multiple sclerosis.

The chain uses TRBV7-8 and TRBJ2-4, with D perhaps matching TRBD1 (5 bases). The J call may be faulty, since TRBJ2-5 better matches the DNA end. The CDR3 sequence is 15 residues long. Germline lookup yields CDR1 SGHVS and CDR2 FQNEAQ. The CDR3 loop is CASSPRVLPKETQYF. The CDR3 region has the DNA TGTGCCAGCAGCCCCAGGGTGCTCCCAAAAGAGACCCAGTACTTC.

The rearrangement links TRBV5-1 to TRBJ2-2; D ambiguous. Germline CDR1 SGHRS, CDR2 YFSETQ. This CDR3 comprises 13 residues. Trimming stripped 2 bases from V and 3 bases from J, with 5 bases between. CDR3 sequence reads: CASSFEDTGELFF. CDR3 bases: TGCGCCAGCAGCTTCGAAGACACCGGGGAGCTGTTTTTT. The whole variable domain, remainder taken from reference TRBV5-1 and TRBJ2-2, is KAGVTQTPRYLIKTRGQQVTLSCSPISGHRSVSWYQQTPGQGLQFLFEYFSETQRNKGNFPGRFSGRQFSNSRSEMNVSTLELGDSALYLCASSFEDTGELFFGEGSRLTVL.

This clonotype was detected a few times. This chain connects TRBV10-2 to TRBJ2-7; TRBD2 matches at 7 bases. CDR3 length: 16 amino acids. Germline V gene sequence: CDR1 WSHSY, CDR2 SAAADI. V shed 8 bases, J shed 1 base, and the junction held 14 bases outside the gene matches. The CDR3 DNA reads as TGCGCCAGCGGAGATGCGGGGGTTAGGGGATCCTACGAGCAGTACTTC. This translates into CASGDAGVRGSYEQYF.

This chain connects TRBV6-6 to TRBJ1-2, with a weak D call TRBD1 (6 bases). Germline loops: CDR1 MNHNY, CDR2 SVGAGI (reference sequence). The CDR3 runs 14 residues. Deletions cut 5 bases from V and 5 bases from J, with 15 bases between. This CDR3 is CASSTDSLTYGYTF. DNA of the CDR3: TGTGCCAGCAGTACGGACAGTCTCACGTATGGCTACACCTTC.

The CDR3 is CSVDGGPGGYTF. In DNA, the CDR3 is TGCAGCGTTGATGGGGGCCCGGGTGGCTACACCTTC. This rearrangement joins TRBV29-1 to TRBJ1-2, with D possibly TRBD1 on 6 matching bases. The V gene lost 3 bases and the J gene lost 7 bases, with 12 bases spanning the gap. Germline CDR1 SQVTM, CDR2 ANQGSEA. This CDR3 spans 12 amino acids.

This clonotype has a single count. The chain couples TRBV7-9 to TRBJ2-7; 10 positions match TRBD1. V was pared by 4 bases and J by 4 bases, with 7 bases of the junction left unmatched. Germline values: CDR1 SEHNR, CDR2 FQNEAQ (reference sequence). This CDR3 comprises 15 residues. The CDR3: CASSYRTGGLYEQYF. The CDR3 DNA reads as TGTGCCAGCAGCTACCGGACAGGGGGTCTTTACGAGCAGTACTTC.

This clonotype has just a few counts. The chain is built from TRBV10-1 and TRBJ2-5; either TRBD1 or TRBD2 may fit D (5 bases each). V gave up 3 bases and J gave up 9 bases, with 11 bases separating them. The germline CDR1 and CDR2 sequences are WNHNN and SYGVQD (reference sequence). The CDR3 covers 12 residues. The CDR3 is CASSDPTGPQYF. CDR3 nucleotides: TGCGCCAGCAGTGATCCGACGGGACCCCAGTACTTC.

This clonotype was recorded once. V and J are TRBV5-1 and TRBJ2-7; 8 nucleotides align to TRBD2. The CDR3 spans 15 residues. V shed 5 bases and J 2 bases; nucleotides not matched to a gene: 9. CDR1 and CDR2 (germline): SGHRS, YFSETQ. This chain's CDR3 is CASRPRGGGTYEQYF. DNA for the CDR3: TGCGCCAGCAGGCCGCGTGGCGGGGGGACCTACGAGCAGTACTTC.

This clonotype was recorded once. The chain combines TRBV19 with TRBJ1-2, with unresolved D. V was shortened by 7 bases and J by 4 bases, with 19 bases between the two germline ends. The CDR3 length is 15 residues. The germline V gene has CDR1 LNHDA and CDR2 SQIVND (reference sequence). This CDR3 reads CASNPLTPSGYGYTF. The CDR3 DNA reads TGTGCCAGTAATCCGTTGACCCCCTCGGGCTATGGCTACACCTTC.

The gene calls are TRBV5-1 and TRBJ2-7; either TRBD1 or TRBD2 may fit D (6 bases each). CDR3 length: 15 amino acids. V lost 4 bases to trimming and J lost 5 bases, with 19 bases between them. Germline CDR1 and CDR2: SGHRS and YFSETQ. For the CDR3, the DNA is TGCGCCAGCAGCGAGGAAAGGGGGGCGAGGGACGAGCAGTACTTC. Encoded protein: CASSEERGARDEQYF.

The table lists this clonotype with a few counts. One junction end disagrees with the germline gene, perhaps due to a read error. This sequence joins TRBV10-3 and TRBJ2-5; D is possibly TRBD2 (5 bases). CDR1 and CDR2 from the germline V gene are ENHRY and SYGVKD. This CDR3 spans 14 amino acids. Here the CDR3 DNA reads TGTGCCATCAGGGAGTCCGGGGTCGGAGAGACCCAGTACTTC. Translated: CAIRESGVGETQYF.

The chain joins TRBV5-1 to TRBJ1-2; 7 bases match TRBD1. Germline values: CDR1 SGHRS, CDR2 YFSETQ. This CDR3 is built from 12 residues. The V gene end was trimmed by 9 bases and the J gene end by 4 bases; junction bases not matched to a gene: 6. The CDR3 region has the DNA TGCGCCACCCCAGACAGGGCCTATGGCTACACCTTC. Its translation: CATPDRAYGYTF.

The chain couples TRBV11-2 to TRBJ2-3; D unclear. The germline V gene has CDR1 SGHAT and CDR2 FQNNGV. With 1 base removed from V and 2 bases from J, the gap between germline ends came to 7 bases. The CDR3 is made up of 14 amino acids. The CDR3 bases are TGTGCCAGCAGCTTAGTGGAAGACACAGATACGCAGTATTTT. Its protein is CASSLVEDTDTQYF.

The chain uses TRBV20-1 and TRBJ1-2; D uncertain. Germline V CDR1 and CDR2: DFQATT, SNEGSKA (reference sequence). V was clipped by 0 bases and J by 4 bases, with 9 bases between them. CDR3 length: 13 amino acids. CDR3 bases: TGCAGTGCTAGAGAAGAACGGCCCTATGGCTACACCTTC. It encodes CSAREERPYGYTF.

V gene TRBV12-3 or TRBV12-4 combines with J gene TRBJ2-6, with 7 bases identical to TRBD2. V lost 2 bases, J lost 0 bases, and 4 bases stayed unmatched. There are 17 residues in the CDR3. Written as DNA, the CDR3 is TGTGCCAGCAGTTTACTTCGGGAGGCCTCTGGGGCCAACGTCCTGACTTTC. Translating it yields CASSLLREASGANVLTF.

This chain uses TRBV14 with TRBJ2-7; D tentatively reads TRBD1 or TRBD2 (5 bases each). V lost 5 bases and J lost 0, with 17 bases in between. The CDR3 length is 16 residues. Germline CDR1 reads SGHDN; CDR2 reads FVKESK. Written as DNA, the CDR3 is TGTGCCAGCAGCATCATCCCCAGGGAGAGCTCCTACGAGCAGTACTTC. Translated, it gives CASSIIPRESSYEQYF.

The genes are TRBV20-1 and TRBJ2-3, with D unclear. Germline V gives CDR1 DFQATT, CDR2 SNEGSKA (reference sequence). Trimming pared 3 bases from V and 9 bases from J, leaving 13 bases between. The CDR3 sequence is 12 residues long. This CDR3 reads CSASGDTGTQYF. As DNA, the CDR3 is TGCAGTGCTAGCGGAGATACCGGCACGCAGTATTTT.

This clonotype has more than one count but fewer than ten. This chain connects TRBV7-2 to TRBJ2-7, with 8 bases aligning to TRBD2. Germline CDR1 and CDR2: SGHTA and FQGNSA. The CDR3 is 16 residues long. V was clipped by 5 bases and J by 3 bases; unmatched bases: 12. CDR3 nucleotides: TGTGCCAGCAGCCTTCCCCGGGCTAGCGGGCACTACGAGCAGTACTTC. Amino acids: CASSLPRASGHYEQYF. Full variable domain (outside the CDR3, taken from reference TRBV7-2 and TRBJ2-7): GAGVSQSPSNKVTEKGKDVELRCDPISGHTALYWYRQSLGQGLEFLIYFQGNSAPDKSGLPSDRFSAERTGGSVSTLTIQRTQQEDSAVYLCASSLPRASGHYEQYFGPGTRLTVT.

The table lists this clonotype with a few counts. The genes are TRBV11-1 and TRBJ2-1; TRBD2 matches at 14 bases. The germline V gene encodes CDR1 SGHAT and CDR2 FQDESV (reference sequence). This CDR3 is 22 amino acids long. The junction had 27 bases not matched to a gene; V was cut back by 5 bases and J by 9 bases. CDR3 nucleotides: TGTGCCAGCAGCACATGGACTAGCGGGAGGAAGGGACCAGTATACGCGGAGGGTGAGCAGTTCTTC. It translates to CASSTWTSGRKGPVYAEGEQFF.

The chain combines TRBV18 with TRBJ1-2, with 9 bases that match TRBD1. The CDR3 consists of 15 residues. The germline CDR1 and CDR2 sequences are KGHSH and LQKENI. The ends lost 3 bases at V and 4 bases at J; junction bases unmatched: 6. In DNA form, the CDR3 reads TGTGCCAGCTCACCCAGGACAGGGGCCGGCTATGGCTACACCTTC. It codes for CASSPRTGAGYGYTF.

The rearrangement joins TRBV25-1 to TRBJ2-3; tentatively, D is TRBD1 (6 bases). The CDR3 extends over 16 amino acids. V dropped 1 base and J dropped 0 bases, with 11 bases sitting between them. The germline gives CDR1 MGHDK, CDR2 SYGVNS. This chain's CDR3 is CASSESTGLSTDTQYF. In DNA, the CDR3 is TGTGCCAGCAGTGAATCGACAGGCCTCAGCACAGATACGCAGTATTTT. Looking up the rest from reference TRBV25-1 and TRBJ2-3 gives the full variable domain: EADIYQTPRYLVIGTGKKITLECSQTMGHDKMYWYQQDPGMELHLIHYSYGVNSTEKGDLSSESTVSRIRTEHFPLTLESARPSHTSQYLCASSESTGLSTDTQYFGPGTRLTVL.

This clonotype has just a few counts. This sequence joins TRBV12-3 or TRBV12-4 and TRBJ2-5; D remains ambiguous. CDR3 length: 15 amino acids. The ends were cut back, 1 base at V and 0 bases at J, with 9 bases in the middle. The CDR3 is CASSLGATNQETQYF. The CDR3 DNA reads TGTGCCAGCAGTTTAGGGGCGACAAACCAAGAGACCCAGTACTTC.

This chain links TRBV4-1 with TRBJ2-4; a possible D gene is TRBD2 (6 bases). V lost 0 bases and J lost 6, with 15 bases in between. This CDR3 spans 16 amino acids. Per germline, CDR1 MGHRA and CDR2 YSYEKL. CDR3 coding DNA: TGCGCCAGCAGCCAAGACAGTGGCGGGATCGGAAACATTCAGTACTTC. It codes for CASSQDSGGIGNIQYF.

This chain connects TRBV6-1 to TRBJ1-1, with 9 bases fitting TRBD1. CDR1 and CDR2 (germline): MNHNS, SASEGT. The V gene end was trimmed by 6 bases and the J gene end by 3 bases; junction bases not matched to a gene: 17. This CDR3 region has 18 residues. In DNA form, the CDR3 reads TGTGCCAGCAGGAGAACCGGGACAGGGCCCCTTGGCGACACTGAAGCTTTCTTT. This sequence encodes CASRRTGTGPLGDTEAFF.

The CDR3 sequence is CASSLGSRSSYNEQFF. CDR3 nucleotides: TGTGCCAGCAGCTTGGGCTCCAGGAGCTCCTACAATGAGCAGTTCTTC. The V and J genes are TRBV7-9 and TRBJ2-1, with D unresolved. Germline V lookup: CDR1 SEHNR, CDR2 FQNEAQ (reference sequence). The V gene lost 3 bases and the J gene lost 0 bases, with 12 bases spanning the gap. The CDR3 has 16 amino acids. Full variable domain (rest looked up from reference TRBV7-9 and TRBJ2-1): DTGVSQNPRHKITKRGQNVTFRCDPISEHNRLYWYRQTLGQGPEFLTYFQNEAQLEKSRLLSDRFSAERPKGSFSTLEIQRTEQGDSAMYLCASSLGSRSSYNEQFFGPGTRLTVL.